These 26 T cell receptor beta chains share one sample of origin, sequenced in a study of blood T cell repertoires in COVID-19. The repertoire was sequenced with immunoSEQ multiplex PCR; TCRdb's copy has only in-frame clones and lacks some. The table includes just over 150,000 clones, less than 90% detected once. The sequencing input was peripheral blood. These receptors came from a woman aged 70 to 79 with acute or convalescent COVID-19.

This clone appeared a few times. The CDR3 loop is CASSLSGGVGEAFF. The CDR3, as DNA: TGTGCCAGCAGCTTATCAGGGGGCGTTGGTGAAGCTTTCTTT. V gene TRBV5-8 combines with J gene TRBJ1-1, with 8 bases lining up with TRBD1. V trimming: 2 bases; J trimming: 7 bases; junction bases outside the gene matches: 7. Per the germline V gene, CDR1 is SGHTS and CDR2 is YDEGEE. This CDR3 region has 14 residues.

This clone showed up just once. The gene calls are TRBV7-2 and TRBJ1-3; 8 nucleotides agree with TRBD1. The CDR3 has 15 residues. Trimming removed 5 bases from V and 2 bases from J; junction bases left unmatched: 5. Per the germline V gene, CDR1 is SGHTA and CDR2 is FQGNSA. The CDR3 reads CASSSQGAPGNTIYF. In DNA, the CDR3 is TGTGCCAGCAGCAGCCAGGGGGCTCCTGGAAACACCATATATTTT. Variable domain in full (rest from reference TRBV7-2 and TRBJ1-3): GAGVSQSPSNKVTEKGKDVELRCDPISGHTALYWYRQSLGQGLEFLIYFQGNSAPDKSGLPSDRFSAERTGGSVSTLTIQRTQQEDSAVYLCASSSQGAPGNTIYFGEGSWLTVV.

V usage is TRBV2 and J usage is TRBJ2-6; D may be TRBD2 (6 bases). The V end was cut by 2 bases, the J end by 4 bases, with 15 bases between. Germline CDR1 is SNHLY and CDR2 is FYNNEI. This CDR3 has 17 amino acids. CDR3 protein: CASSELGLRLGANVLTF. CDR3 sequence (DNA): TGTGCCAGCAGTGAACTGGGACTTCGGCTGGGGGCCAACGTCCTGACTTTC.

The chain couples TRBV4-1 to TRBJ1-2; weak D call: TRBD1 (6 bases). CDR1 and CDR2 from the germline V gene are MGHRA and YSYEKL. V shed 1 base and J shed 8 bases, with 17 bases lying between them. This CDR3 has 15 amino acids. CDR3 region: CASSQGTVRGIGYTF. The CDR3 nucleotides are TGCGCCAGCAGCCAAGGGACAGTCCGTGGAATAGGCTACACCTTC.

This chain links TRBV7-9 with TRBJ1-4; D remains ambiguous. V lost 6 bases and J 8 bases, leaving 19 bases between the germline ends. CDR1 is SEHNR, CDR2 FQNEAQ, per germline (reference sequence). This CDR3 spans 15 amino acids. CDR3 coding DNA: TGTGCCAGCAGTTTCCCGGGTCTTACGGAAGAAAAACTGTTTTTT. Its translation: CASSFPGLTEEKLFF.

The genes are TRBV6-5 and TRBJ2-7; TRBD1 matches at 8 bases. CDR1 is MNHEY and CDR2 is SVGAGI in the germline V gene. Germline trimming cut 6 bases from V and 3 bases from J; bases unmatched to any gene: 7. The CDR3 has 14 residues. The CDR3 coding sequence is TGTGCCAGCAGCCTCAACAGGGGGAGCTACGAGCAGTACGTC. Amino acids: CASSLNRGSYEQYV.

The DNA for the CDR3 is TGTGCCAGCAGCTCCCACTCCTGGACAGGGAGCAATCAGCCCCAGCATTTT. This codes for CASSSHSWTGSNQPQHF. This chain links TRBV5-8 with TRBJ1-5, with 8 bases aligning to TRBD1. V dropped 3 bases and J dropped 1; count of bases not matched to a gene: 9. This CDR3 spans 17 amino acids. Germline V gene data show CDR1 as SGHTS and CDR2 as YDEGEE.

This chain links TRBV11-1 with TRBJ2-5, with D possibly being TRBD1 (6 bases). Deletions cut 8 bases from V and 1 base from J, with 20 bases between. The CDR3 is 16 residues long. In germline, CDR1 is SGHAT, CDR2 FQDESV (reference sequence). The CDR3 sequence: CASGHRDRYSQETQYF. The CDR3 DNA reads TGTGCCAGCGGTCACAGGGACCGGTATAGCCAAGAGACCCAGTACTTC.

The chain recombines TRBV6-2 or TRBV6-3 with TRBJ2-5; the D gene is possibly TRBD2 (6 bases). Germline-derived CDR1 and CDR2 are MNHEY and SVGEGT. The CDR3 length is 16 residues. V was shortened by 6 bases and J by 3 bases, with 20 bases between the two germline ends. CDR3 loop: CASSPPGRGIKETQYF. DNA of the CDR3: TGTGCCAGCAGCCCTCCCGGGCGGGGAATAAAAGAGACCCAGTACTTC.

The gene calls are TRBV18 and TRBJ1-3; weak D call: TRBD1 (5 bases). The CDR3 is made up of 15 amino acids. Germline CDR1 reads KGHSH; CDR2 reads LQKENI. The ends were cut back, 3 bases at V and 4 bases at J, with 13 bases in the middle. CDR3 sequence: CASSPPAGWGNTIYF. The CDR3 DNA reads as TGTGCCAGCTCACCCCCGGCAGGGTGGGGAAACACCATATATTTT.

The gene calls are TRBV4-2 and TRBJ2-3; D may be TRBD2 (5 bases). Germline values: CDR1 LGHNA, CDR2 YNFKEQ. CDR3 size: 14 residues. V lost 1 base and J 4 bases, leaving 9 bases between the germline ends. CDR3 loop: CASSQVGAADTQYF. CDR3 nucleotides: TGTGCCAGCAGCCAAGTAGGAGCGGCAGATACGCAGTATTTT.

This sequence joins TRBV28 and TRBJ2-7, with D possibly matching TRBD1 (6 bases). Germline values: CDR1 MDHEN, CDR2 SYDVKM. CDR3 length: 15 residues. The V end was cut by 5 bases, the J end by 3 bases, with 17 bases between. CDR3 sequence (DNA): TGTGCCAGCAGTATACTAGTGGACAGAGACTACGAGCAGTACGTC. Protein product: CASSILVDRDYEQYV.

The chain carries TRBV27 and TRBJ1-2, with 7 bases matching TRBD1. This CDR3 comprises 13 residues. The V gene end was trimmed by 6 bases and the J gene end by 6 bases; junction bases not matched to a gene: 7. From germline, CDR1 is MNHEY and CDR2 SMNVEV (reference sequence). The CDR3 bases are TGTGCCAGCAGACAGGGGTTATTAGATGGCTACACCTTC. It specifies CASRQGLLDGYTF.

The chain combines TRBV6-5 with TRBJ1-4, with a tentative D call TRBD1 (5 bases). Germline V gives CDR1 MNHEY, CDR2 SVGAGI. V was pared by 6 bases and J by 7 bases, with 12 bases between. The length of the CDR3 is 13 residues. CDR3 DNA: TGTGCCAGCAGGCCCGGGGGGGGTGAAAAACTGTTTTTT. Translating it yields CASRPGGGEKLFF.

The chain couples TRBV4-1 to TRBJ2-6; no clear D gene. The length of the CDR3 is 16 residues. V was clipped by 2 bases and J by 0 bases, with 8 bases between them. Germline loops: CDR1 MGHRA, CDR2 YSYEKL. DNA of the CDR3: TGCGCCAGCAGCCAATCCGAGTTCTCTGGGGCCAACGTCCTGACTTTC. This gives the protein CASSQSEFSGANVLTF.

The J gene is TRBJ1-1, the V gene TRBV7-3; a weak D match, TRBD1 (5 bases). The ends were cut back, 1 base at V and 0 bases at J, with 12 bases in the middle. Germline CDR1 and CDR2: SGHTA and FQGTGA. CDR3 length: 16 amino acids. The CDR3 protein is CASSLSGAGLNTEAFF. DNA of the CDR3: TGTGCCAGCAGCTTAAGTGGAGCGGGACTGAACACTGAAGCTTTCTTT.

The V and J genes are TRBV7-2 and TRBJ2-1; 9 nucleotides align to TRBD2. Germline loops: CDR1 SGHTA, CDR2 FQGNSA. V trimming: 5 bases; J trimming: 4 bases; junction bases outside the gene matches: 6. The CDR3 length is 15 residues. CDR3 sequence reads: CASSPLSGGYNEQFF. CDR3 in DNA: TGTGCCAGCAGCCCACTCAGCGGGGGGTACAATGAGCAGTTCTTC.

The chain has TRBV29-1 and TRBJ1-1; 8 nucleotides align to TRBD1. The CDR3 covers 18 residues. The trim removed 5 bases at V and 0 bases at J, leaving 17 bases unmatched. In germline, CDR1 is SQVTM, CDR2 ANQGSEA. CDR3 nucleotide sequence: TGCAGCGTTCACGAACCCAGGGGGCGCGGGTTAATGAACACTGAAGCTTTCTTT. It translates to CSVHEPRGRGLMNTEAFF.

In this sample, this clone turned up once. The chain has TRBV18 and TRBJ1-2; no clear D. V lost 1 base, J lost 4 bases, and 7 bases lay in between. In germline, CDR1 is KGHSH, CDR2 LQKENI. The CDR3 contains 13 residues. In DNA form, the CDR3 reads TGTGCCAGCTCACCACTGGAGTCCTATGGCTACACCTTC. As protein: CASSPLESYGYTF.

This CDR3 is CASSLGQVRGQETQYF. CDR3 nucleotide sequence: TGTGCCAGCAGTCTCGGACAGGTCAGGGGACAAGAGACCCAGTACTTC. This chain uses TRBV27 with TRBJ2-5; 7 positions agree with TRBD1. Germline V gives CDR1 MNHEY, CDR2 SMNVEV (reference sequence). After removal of 5 bases from V and 2 bases from J, the junction contained 11 bases not matched to a gene. This CDR3 has 16 residues.

This sequence joins TRBV13 and TRBJ2-4, with 7 bases matching TRBD1. V lost 3 bases and J lost 4; bases outside the gene matches: 6. Germline V gene sequence: CDR1 PRHDT, CDR2 FYEKMQ (reference sequence). The CDR3 runs to 15 residues. The CDR3 loop reads CASSFSDREKNIQYF. The DNA of the CDR3 is TGTGCCAGCAGCTTTTCTGACAGGGAGAAAAACATTCAGTACTTC.

This clone came up once. This chain uses TRBV18 with TRBJ1-4; D is possibly TRBD1 (5 bases). The CDR3 runs 14 residues. CDR1 is KGHSH, CDR2 LQKENI, per germline. V gave up 3 bases and J gave up 8 bases, with 13 bases separating them. The CDR3 DNA sequence: TGTGCCAGCTCACCGCGGGACGGGGGAGAAAAACTGTTTTTT. As protein: CASSPRDGGEKLFF.

The chain joins TRBV19 to TRBJ2-1; D not resolved. Germline V CDR1 and CDR2: LNHDA, SQIVND (reference sequence). V was shortened by 10 bases and J by 5 bases, with 15 bases between the two germline ends. The CDR3 is 13 amino acids. The CDR3 bases are TGTGCCAATTTAGGTCAAGCGCACAATGAGCAGTTCTTC. It encodes CANLGQAHNEQFF. Using reference TRBV19 and TRBJ2-1 for the parts outside the CDR3, the full variable domain is DGGITQSPKYLFRKEGQNVTLSCEQNLNHDAMYWYRQDPGQGLRLIYYSQIVNDFQKGDIAEGYSVSREKKESFPLTVTSAQKNPTAFYLCANLGQAHNEQFFGPGTRLTVL.

CDR3 nucleotide sequence: TGTGCCAGCTCACCTTTTATGGGACTAGCGGGGGGCTATGAGCAGTTCTTC. Its protein product is CASSPFMGLAGGYEQFF. V is TRBV18 and J is TRBJ2-1, with 15 bases fitting TRBD2. The germline CDR1 and CDR2 sequences are KGHSH and LQKENI. The CDR3 has 17 residues. V was pared by 3 bases and J by 8 bases, with 8 bases of the junction left unmatched.

For the CDR3, the DNA is TGTGCCAGCAGAACCGCTTGGGCAGGCCGGAACACTGAAGCTTTCTTT. It codes for CASRTAWAGRNTEAFF. The J gene is TRBJ1-1, the V gene TRBV7-9, with unresolved D. Trimming left V 6 bases short and J 1 base short, with 18 bases between. CDR1 and CDR2 (germline): SEHNR, FQNEAQ (reference sequence). The CDR3 covers 16 residues. Full variable domain (missing parts from reference TRBV7-9 and TRBJ1-1): DTGVSQNPRHKITKRGQNVTFRCDPISEHNRLYWYRQTLGQGPEFLTYFQNEAQLEKSRLLSDRFSAERPKGSFSTLEIQRTEQGDSAMYLCASRTAWAGRNTEAFFGQGTRLTVV.

The chain combines TRBV6-5 with TRBJ2-5; 8 bases are a match to TRBD2. The CDR3 is made up of 15 amino acids. V trimming: 5 bases; J trimming: 2 bases; junction bases outside the gene matches: 7. Per the germline V gene, CDR1 is MNHEY and CDR2 is SVGAGI. CDR3 sequence reads: CASSPRRGVQETQYF. CDR3 sequence (DNA): TGTGCCAGCAGTCCAAGGCGGGGGGTTCAAGAGACCCAGTACTTC.